This T cell receptor (beta chain) is from a study of T cell responses to AZD1222 COVID-19 vaccine. The study's findings and limits: Two AZD1222 doses significantly raised spike-specific TCR breadth and depth over controls.

On this clone: The antigen remains undetermined. The sample has other DNA sequences that encode this CDR3 too.

From germline, CDR1 is LNHDA and CDR2 SQIVND (reference sequence). The CDR3 is 14 residues long. Trimming stripped 1 base from V and 2 bases from J, with 8 bases between. Clones were sequenced by immunoSEQ multiplex PCR, and TCRdb holds only the in-frame ones, with some missing. This sample yields some 180,000 clones, of which 88% are seen a single time; approximately 0.5% belongs to the top ten. The specimen comprised peripheral blood, sampled on day 0 of AZD1222 vaccination. This sequence originates from an adult in good health. This chain joins TRBV19 and TRBJ2-5; perhaps TRBD1 as D (5 bases). CDR3 sequence reads: CASSIGQRQETQYF. The CDR3 region has the DNA TGTGCCAGTAGTATAGGACAGAGACAAGAGACCCAGTACTTC.